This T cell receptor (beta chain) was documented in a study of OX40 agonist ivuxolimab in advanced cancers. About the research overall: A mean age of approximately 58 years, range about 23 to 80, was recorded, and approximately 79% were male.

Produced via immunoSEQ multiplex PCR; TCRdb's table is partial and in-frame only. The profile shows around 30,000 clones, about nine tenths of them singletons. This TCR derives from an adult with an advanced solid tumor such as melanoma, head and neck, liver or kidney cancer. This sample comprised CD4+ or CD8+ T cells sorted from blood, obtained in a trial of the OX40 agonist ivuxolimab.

The CDR3 region is CASSMGQGPETQYF. CDR3 nucleotide sequence: TGTGCCAGTAGTATGGGACAGGGCCCCGAGACCCAGTACTTC. This chain uses TRBV19 with TRBJ2-5, with 9 bases that match TRBD1. V lost 3 bases, J lost 5 bases, and 4 bases stayed unmatched. The CDR3 has 14 amino acids. The germline V gene encodes CDR1 LNHDA and CDR2 SQIVND (reference sequence).